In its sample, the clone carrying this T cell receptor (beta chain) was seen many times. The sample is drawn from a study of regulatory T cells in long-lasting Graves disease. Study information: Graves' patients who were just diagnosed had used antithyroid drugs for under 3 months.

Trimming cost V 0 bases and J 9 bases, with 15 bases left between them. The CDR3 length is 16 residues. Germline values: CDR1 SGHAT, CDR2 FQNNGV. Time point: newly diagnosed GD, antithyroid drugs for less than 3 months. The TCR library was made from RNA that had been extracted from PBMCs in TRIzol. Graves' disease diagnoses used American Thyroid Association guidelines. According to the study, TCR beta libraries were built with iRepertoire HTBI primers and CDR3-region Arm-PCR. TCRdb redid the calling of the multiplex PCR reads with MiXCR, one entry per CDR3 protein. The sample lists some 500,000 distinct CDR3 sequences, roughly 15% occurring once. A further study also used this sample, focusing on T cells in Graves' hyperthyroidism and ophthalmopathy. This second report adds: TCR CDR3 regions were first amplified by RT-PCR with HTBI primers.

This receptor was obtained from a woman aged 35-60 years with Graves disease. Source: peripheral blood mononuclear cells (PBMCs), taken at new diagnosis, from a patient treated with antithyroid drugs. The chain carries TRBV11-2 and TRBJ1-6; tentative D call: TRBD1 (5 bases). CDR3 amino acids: CASSLDRGVGGSPLHF. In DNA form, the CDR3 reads TGTGCCAGCAGCTTAGATCGGGGCGTCGGTGGTTCACCCCTCCACTTT.